A single sample gave rise to the 20 T cell receptor beta chains below, sequenced in a study of T cells in tumors after PD-1 blockade (dated by TCRdb to about 2019). Libraries were built with the immunoSEQ multiplex PCR assay. TCRdb's version of the immuneACCESS table is confined to in-frame rearrangements and falls short of the full clone set. An unresolved V gene accounts for under half of the shortfall where checked; the remainder is of unknown origin. Recorded for this sample are roughly 50,000 clones; 81% of them occurred a single time. The biggest ten clones account for less than 5% of the sample. Reading the label with the study, this specimen's time point is: before anti-PD-1 therapy. Source: PBMCs, taken before anti-PD-1 treatment. The receptor set was obtained from a human donor with basal cell carcinoma.

In DNA form, the CDR3 reads TGTGCCAGCAGTTACTCGGGAAGGAGTAGGAATGAGCAGTTCTTC. This gives the protein CASSYSGRSRNEQFF. This chain links TRBV6-6 with TRBJ2-1; D gene ambiguous. The germline CDR1 and CDR2 sequences are MNHNY and SVGAGI (reference sequence). V was trimmed by 0 bases and J by 7 bases, leaving 13 bases between them. The CDR3 totals 15 residues.

This chain joins TRBV5-1 and TRBJ1-2; 7 bases map to TRBD1. V lost 4 bases, J lost 3 bases, and 3 bases stayed unmatched. The germline gives CDR1 SGHRS, CDR2 YFSETQ. This CDR3 region has 13 residues. The CDR3: CASSPQGYYGYTF. The CDR3 nucleotides are TGCGCCAGCAGCCCACAGGGGTACTATGGCTACACCTTC. Supplemented by reference TRBV5-1 and TRBJ1-2, the full variable domain reads KAGVTQTPRYLIKTRGQQVTLSCSPISGHRSVSWYQQTPGQGLQFLFEYFSETQRNKGNFPGRFSGRQFSNSRSEMNVSTLELGDSALYLCASSPQGYYGYTFGSGTRLTVV.

This chain links TRBV6-5 with TRBJ2-7; 11 bases line up with TRBD1. Germline V gene lookup returns CDR1 MNHEY and CDR2 SVGAGI. CDR3 length: 14 amino acids. V shed 6 bases, J shed 6 bases, and the junction held 7 bases outside the gene matches. The CDR3: CASRNGQGAFEQYF. The DNA for the CDR3 is TGTGCCAGCAGGAACGGACAGGGGGCATTCGAGCAGTACTTC.

The genes are TRBV6-6 and TRBJ2-1; D is uncertain. Germline CDR1 is MNHNY and CDR2 is SVGAGI (reference sequence). Trimming pared 5 bases from V and 2 bases from J, leaving 4 bases between. The CDR3 totals 12 residues. CDR3 sequence (DNA): TGTGCCAGCAGTCGCCCCTACAATGAGCAGTTCTTC. Amino acids: CASSRPYNEQFF.

The genes are TRBV5-6 and TRBJ2-3, with 9 bases fitting TRBD2. The CDR3 has 14 amino acids. Trimming at V came to 5 bases and at J to 5 bases, leaving 6 bases not matched to a gene. Germline assignment: CDR1 SGHDT and CDR2 YYEEEE. Here the CDR3 DNA reads TGTGCCAGCAGTGGCGGGGGGGCCGGAGATACGCAGTATTTT. Translation: CASSGGGAGDTQYF.

The V gene is TRBV5-1, the J gene TRBJ2-3; tentative D call: TRBD2 (6 bases). The CDR3 totals 16 residues. Germline CDR1 reads SGHRS; CDR2 reads YFSETQ. Trimming left V 0 bases short and J 3 bases short, with 14 bases between. This CDR3 is CASSLAAGKRTDTQYF. The CDR3, as DNA: TGCGCCAGCAGCTTGGCCGCGGGGAAACGGACAGATACGCAGTATTTT.

The genes are TRBV6-6 and TRBJ2-7; D perhaps matches TRBD1 (6 bases). The V end was cut by 2 bases, the J end by 5 bases, with 16 bases between. Per the germline V gene, CDR1 is MNHNY and CDR2 is SVGAGI (reference sequence). The CDR3 length is 15 residues. The CDR3 sequence is CASSYRKYRDHEQYF. CDR3 in DNA: TGTGCCAGCAGTTACAGAAAGTACAGGGACCACGAGCAGTACTTC.

This clone was seen more than once but under ten times. The chain combines TRBV11-3 with TRBJ2-1; 11 nucleotides line up with TRBD1. The CDR3 runs 14 residues. CDR1 is SGHNT, CDR2 YENEEA, per germline. The V and J ends lost 3 bases and 7 bases, in that order; junction bases with no gene match: 2. The CDR3 nucleotides are TGTGCCAGCAGCTTCGGGACAGGGGGAAATGAGCAGTTCTTC. Its protein product is CASSFGTGGNEQFF.

CDR3 in amino acids: CAWIRGTYNEQFF. The CDR3, as DNA: TGTGCCTGGATACGGGGAACCTACAATGAGCAGTTCTTC. The chain joins TRBV30 to TRBJ2-1; tentatively, D is TRBD2 (5 bases). The CDR3 totals 13 residues. V was pared by 4 bases and J by 2 bases, with 9 bases between. In germline, CDR1 is GTSNPN, CDR2 SVGIG (reference sequence).

This clone was seen a few times. J is TRBJ2-1 and V is TRBV10-2; D gene unclear. The CDR3 is 11 amino acids. With 7 bases removed from V and 5 bases from J, the gap between germline ends came to 6 bases. Germline V gene lookup returns CDR1 WSHSY and CDR2 SAAADI. This chain's CDR3 is CASKNDNEQFF. The CDR3, as DNA: TGCGCCAGCAAAAATGACAATGAGCAGTTCTTC.

This rearrangement joins TRBV5-1 to TRBJ2-7, with TRBD1 matching over 7 bases. CDR3 length equals 12 residues. CDR1 and CDR2 (germline): SGHRS, YFSETQ. The junction had 2 bases not matched to a gene; V was cut back by 7 bases and J by 1 base. The CDR3 reads CASGQVSYEQYF. As DNA, the CDR3 is TGCGCCAGCGGACAGGTATCCTACGAGCAGTACTTC.

The J gene is TRBJ2-5, the V gene TRBV9; D may correspond to TRBD1 or TRBD2 (7 bases each). CDR3 length equals 16 residues. Germline assignment: CDR1 SGDLS and CDR2 YYNGEE. With 4 bases removed from V and 1 base from J, the gap between germline ends came to 17 bases. CDR3 protein: CASSPQGGGSQETQYF. The CDR3 coding sequence is TGTGCCAGCAGCCCTCAGGGGGGGGGATCCCAAGAGACCCAGTACTTC. Supplemented by reference TRBV9 and TRBJ2-5, the full variable domain reads DSGVTQTPKHLITATGQRVTLRCSPRSGDLSVYWYQQSLDQGLQFLIQYYNGEERAKGNILERFSAQQFPDLHSELNLSSLELGDSALYFCASSPQGGGSQETQYFGPGTRLLVL.

This chain links TRBV19 with TRBJ2-1; no clear D gene. Per germline, CDR1 LNHDA and CDR2 SQIVND (reference sequence). The V end lost 7 bases, the J end lost 1 base, and 14 bases lay between the germline ends. The CDR3 length is 15 residues. CDR3: CASTPSHLSYNEQFF. The CDR3 bases are TGTGCCAGTACCCCGTCCCACTTATCCTACAATGAGCAGTTCTTC.

The J gene is TRBJ1-3, the V gene TRBV5-1; no clear D. Trimming pared 4 bases from V and 0 bases from J, leaving 8 bases between. From germline, CDR1 is SGHRS and CDR2 YFSETQ. The CDR3 runs 14 residues. The chain's CDR3 is CASSMDRSGNTIYF. The CDR3 DNA sequence: TGCGCCAGCAGCATGGACCGCTCTGGAAACACCATATATTTT.

The chain carries TRBV7-6 and TRBJ2-7; D gene unclear. Trimming removed 1 base at V and 5 bases at J, with 12 bases between. CDR1 and CDR2 (germline): SGHVS, FNYEAQ. CDR3 length equals 14 residues. The CDR3 sequence is CASSLEADAHEQYF. CDR3 nucleotide sequence: TGTGCCAGCAGCTTAGAGGCCGACGCCCACGAGCAGTACTTC.

This clone was counted only a few times. The V gene is TRBV20-1, the J gene TRBJ2-7; D is undetermined. CDR3 length: 10 amino acids. Trimming cost V 6 bases and J 6 bases, with 9 bases left between them. Germline CDR1 DFQATT, CDR2 SNEGSKA (reference sequence). CDR3 amino acids: CSAGRSEQYF. As DNA, the CDR3 is TGCAGTGCCGGACGTAGCGAGCAGTACTTC.

CDR3 bases: TGTGCCAGTAGCCCTCGGAGGGGCTCTGGGGCCAACGTCCTGACTTTC. Residues: CASSPRRGSGANVLTF. The rearrangement links TRBV19 to TRBJ2-6, with D maybe TRBD2 (6 bases). The germline gives CDR1 LNHDA, CDR2 SQIVND (reference sequence). Deletions cut 6 bases from V and 0 bases from J, with 12 bases between. The CDR3 runs to 16 residues.

The V gene is TRBV28, the J gene TRBJ1-4; 10 bases match TRBD1. Germline V gene data show CDR1 as MDHEN and CDR2 as SYDVKM. The J segment lost 5 bases and the V segment lost 8 bases, leaving 5 bases of the junction unmatched. The CDR3 loop spans 14 amino acids. The CDR3 nucleotides are TGTGCCAGCTCGGGACAGGGGAGAAATGAAAAACTGTTTTTT. It translates to CASSGQGRNEKLFF.

For the CDR3, the DNA is TGTGCCATCAGTGAGGCGGCGGGGGAAGAGGGAGATACGCAGTATTTT. Its translation: CAISEAAGEEGDTQYF. The chain recombines TRBV10-3 with TRBJ2-3, with 7 bases matching TRBD2. CDR1 is ENHRY and CDR2 is SYGVKD in the germline V gene. Trimming removed 2 bases from V and 5 bases from J; junction bases left unmatched: 10. The CDR3 covers 16 residues.

This chain joins TRBV6-5 and TRBJ1-1; no clear D. The germline V gene encodes CDR1 MNHEY and CDR2 SVGAGI. This CDR3 contains 11 residues. The V end lost 8 bases, the J end lost 6 bases, and 10 bases lay between the germline ends. The CDR3 DNA reads TGTGCCAGCCGAACAGCTTCTGAAGCTTTCTTT. Amino acids: CASRTASEAFF.